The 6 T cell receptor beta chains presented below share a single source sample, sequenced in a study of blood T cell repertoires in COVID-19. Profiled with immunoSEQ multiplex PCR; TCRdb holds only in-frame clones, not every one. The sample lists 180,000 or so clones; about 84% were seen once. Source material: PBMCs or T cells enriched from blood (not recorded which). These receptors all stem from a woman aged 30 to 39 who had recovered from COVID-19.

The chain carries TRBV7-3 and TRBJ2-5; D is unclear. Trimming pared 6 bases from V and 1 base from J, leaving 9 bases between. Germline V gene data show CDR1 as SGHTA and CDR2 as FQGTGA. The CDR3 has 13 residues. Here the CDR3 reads CASSTEPQETQYF. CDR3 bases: TGTGCCAGCAGTACAGAACCCCAAGAGACCCAGTACTTC. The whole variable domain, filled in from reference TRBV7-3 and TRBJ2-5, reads GAGVSQTPSNKVTEKGKYVELRCDPISGHTALYWYRQSLGQGPEFLIYFQGTGAADDSGLPNDRFFAVRPEGSVSTLKIQRTERGDSAVYLCASSTEPQETQYFGPGTRLLVL.

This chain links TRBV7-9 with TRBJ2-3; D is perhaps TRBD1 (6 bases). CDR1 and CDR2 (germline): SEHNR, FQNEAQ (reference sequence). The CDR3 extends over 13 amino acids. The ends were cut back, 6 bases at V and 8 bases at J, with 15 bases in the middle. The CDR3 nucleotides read TGTGCCAGCAGAAAGTCAGGGGAAGGTACGCAGTATTTT. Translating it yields CASRKSGEGTQYF.

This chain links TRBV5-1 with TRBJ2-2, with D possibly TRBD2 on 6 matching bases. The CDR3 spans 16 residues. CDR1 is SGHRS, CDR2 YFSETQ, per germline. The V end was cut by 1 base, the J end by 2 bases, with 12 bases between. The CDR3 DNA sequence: TGCGCCAGCAGCTTGAGGGCTAGCGAAAACACCGGGGAGCTGTTTTTT. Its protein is CASSLRASENTGELFF.

CDR3 region: CARVTRAGATRFAKNIQYF. The CDR3 DNA reads TGTGCCAGAGTTACTCGAGCGGGAGCTACCCGGTTTGCCAAAAACATTCAGTACTTC. The chain joins TRBV28 to TRBJ2-4; 8 bases agree with TRBD2. Germline trimming cut 9 bases from V and 1 base from J; bases unmatched to any gene: 20. The germline V gene encodes CDR1 MDHEN and CDR2 SYDVKM. CDR3 length equals 19 residues.

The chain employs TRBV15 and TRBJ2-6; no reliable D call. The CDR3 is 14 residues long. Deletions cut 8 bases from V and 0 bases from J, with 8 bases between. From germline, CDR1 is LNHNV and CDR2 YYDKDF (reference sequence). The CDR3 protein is CATGDRSGANVLTF. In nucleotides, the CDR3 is TGTGCCACCGGAGACCGCTCTGGGGCCAACGTCCTGACTTTC.

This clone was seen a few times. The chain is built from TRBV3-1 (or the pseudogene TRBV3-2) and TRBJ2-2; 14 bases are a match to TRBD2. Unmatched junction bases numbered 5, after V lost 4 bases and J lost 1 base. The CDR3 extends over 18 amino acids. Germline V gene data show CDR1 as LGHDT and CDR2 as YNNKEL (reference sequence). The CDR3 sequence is CASSPGLAGERNTGELFF. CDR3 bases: TGTGCCAGCAGCCCGGGACTAGCGGGAGAGAGGAACACCGGGGAGCTGTTTTTT.